This TCR beta chain is drawn from a study of cytomegalovirus exposure and HLA in healthy donors. Overall study findings and caveats: Highly shared sequence variants in one cluster were likely a sequencing artifact. About 87% or about 30% of the time was how often most TCR beta V segments were productive, according to an earlier analysis.

This PCR relied on a set of 60 Vbeta primers and 13 Jbeta primers. This table comes from immunoSEQ multiplex PCR, and its TCRdb copy is limited to in-frame clones, with some not included. The sample shows about 130,000 clones, about 82% of them seen only once. These donors, healthy bone marrow donors, were studied. Donors likely had unrecorded immune exposures despite being nominally healthy when sampled. In the case of this clone: Its antigen is not identified.

Trimming took off 0 bases at V and 0 bases at J, with 8 bases between the two ends. Germline CDR1 reads SGHNT; CDR2 reads YYREEE (reference sequence). CDR3 length: 15 residues. The rearrangement joins TRBV5-4 to TRBJ2-3; D gene unclear. The source is a boy aged 10-17 years in good health and CMV-seronegative. Sequencing was carried out using PBMCs. The CDR3 coding sequence is TGTGCCAGCAGCTTGGACTCCCTCAGCACAGATACGCAGTATTTT. It is translated as CASSLDSLSTDTQYF.